This TCR beta chain was sequenced in a study of blood T cell repertoires in COVID-19. Overall study: T cells, B-cell-depleted T cells, or PBMCs provided the cDNA or gDNA that served as material.

Original analysis: Counts of nucleated cells, estimated from reference gene primer amplification, were obtained. The protocol was immunoSEQ multiplex PCR, while the TCRdb copy is restricted to in-frame clones and leaves out a portion. Clone size and the V and J calls come from that table; the DNA yielded D and trimming. The table lists 95,000 to 120,000 clones, over 70% of them singletons. A single count supports this clone. Germline CDR1 reads SGHAT; CDR2 reads FQDESV (reference sequence). The CDR3 consists of 12 residues. With 5 bases clipped from V and 6 bases from J, the junction kept 4 bases outside the gene matches.

The chain joins TRBV11-1 to TRBJ2-7; 7 bases match TRBD1. The receptor comes from a man aged 50 or older with acute or convalescent COVID-19. Sequenced input: peripheral blood. CDR3 amino acids: CASSPDRLEQYV. For the CDR3, the DNA is TGTGCCAGCAGCCCGGACAGGCTCGAGCAGTACGTC.